This TCR beta chain emerged from a study of T-cell reconstitution after alpha-beta-depleted transplantation in children. Unique molecular identifiers were built into the TCRbeta library. Using its own MiXCR run on the PCR reads, TCRdb lists one record per CDR3 protein. The sample carries about 640,000 distinct CDR3 sequences, approximately 15% recorded once. CDR3 length: 16 amino acids. CDR1 DFQATT and CDR2 SNEGSKA come from the germline V gene (reference sequence). With 3 bases clipped from V and 5 bases from J, the junction kept 11 bases outside the gene matches. This clonotype was counted at least ten times.

The sequencing used PBMCs from the stem cell graft donor, collected from the stem cell graft. This receptor was taken from a human donor who donated a stem cell graft to a child with acute myeloid leukemia. The rearrangement uses TRBV20-1 and TRBJ2-1, with 9 bases that match TRBD1. The CDR3 is CSASRHRGTGNNEQFF. Written as DNA, the CDR3 is TGCAGTGCTAGCCGGCATAGAGGGACAGGGAACAATGAGCAGTTCTTC.